The following is a TCR beta chain sequence with its context. This sample is drawn from a study of blood T cells in healthy people across ages. A second about 6 to 12 cycle PCR used barcoded and J-beta primers. From the 5' RACE reads, TCRdb called clonotypes with MiXCR, one entry per CDR3 protein. The sample comprises around 1.1 million distinct CDR3 sequences, more than 30% of which are singletons, and around 14% rests with the top ten. This clonotype originated in a young man in good health. What was sequenced was blood.

The CDR3 loop reads CASSSPREGMETQYF. CDR3 coding DNA: TGTGCCAGCAGCTCACCCAGGGAGGGAATGGAGACCCAGTACTTC. V usage is TRBV11-2 and J usage is TRBJ2-7; 7 bases are a match to TRBD2. The DNA end is more similar to TRBJ2-5, so the J call may be wrong. This CDR3 has 15 amino acids. Germline assignment: CDR1 SGHAT and CDR2 FQNNGV.